The rows below give T cell receptor beta chains drawn from one sample of a study of regulatory T cells in long-lasting Graves disease. From the multiplex PCR reads, TCRdb called clonotypes with MiXCR, one entry per CDR3 protein. Here the sample spans 500,000 or so distinct CDR3 sequences, 14% being singletons. The same specimen was also included in a second study, on T cells in Graves' hyperthyroidism and ophthalmopathy.

Sample: peripheral blood mononuclear cells (PBMCs), taken at new diagnosis, from a patient treated with antithyroid drugs. These receptors all come from a woman between 50 and 59 years old with Graves disease. Both conserved end residues are part of each CDR3. Not every row has a clone size; where given, it reads once, few, many or a size class.

CSADREMNTEAFF TRBV29-1 few TRBJ1-1 13
CASSQQYGDHHEQFF TRBV19 few TRBJ2-1 15
CASSLEAGGGYTF TRBV7-9 many TRBJ1-2 13
CASSPIRTSGRLSSDTQYF TRBV9 . TRBJ2-3 19
CASSYPGTNGYTF TRBV6-5 many TRBJ1-2 13
CASSPRTSGTSEQYF TRBV12-3/TRBV12-4 many TRBJ2-7 15
CATRRGETQYF TRBV2 many TRBJ2-5 11
CAISESGTENNEKLFF TRBV10-3 many TRBJ1-4 16
CASGRTLSGATSSYEQYF TRBV6-1 many TRBJ2-7 18
CASSYRGPGTTIYF TRBV7-9 . TRBJ1-3 14
CASHTSGLFTGNTIYF TRBV6-1 few TRBJ1-3 16
CASSRHNTGELFF TRBV5-6 few TRBJ2-2 13
CASSFGTGMSTDTQYF TRBV7-9 many TRBJ2-3 16
CASSSKQGARNEQFF TRBV7-3 . TRBJ2-1 15
CASSWVRGMTDTQYF TRBV7-9 many TRBJ2-3 15
CASSPYRDSPNYGYTF TRBV18 few TRBJ1-2 16